The present entry profiles one T cell receptor beta chain with its context. The antigen remains unidentified. This CDR3 is 14 amino acids long. In germline, CDR1 is MNHNY, CDR2 SVGAGI (reference sequence). Trimming removed 4 bases at V and 4 bases at J, with 11 bases between. This sample was taken from a study of siplizumab effects on memory and regulatory T cells. Study-level findings and limits: Under siplizumab, alloreactive sequences traced to unstimulated CD4+ memory cells were significantly reduced.

Libraries were prepared by immunoSEQ multiplex PCR; TCRdb keeps only in-frame clonotypes and omits some of them. The sample lists more than 10,000 clones; under 40% were seen once. Coculturing at 37°C lasted around 6 days for the mixed lymphocyte reaction cells. The sequenced material came from CFSE-low (dividing) CD8+ T cells sorted from an allogeneic mixed lymphocyte reaction. The chain is built from TRBV6-6 and TRBJ1-5; no firm D call. This TCR came from a human donor in good health; the cells came from an allogeneic mixed lymphocyte reaction. For the CDR3, the DNA is TGTGCCAGCAGTTTTCTGGGGTCTAATCAGCCCCAGCATTTT. Protein product: CASSFLGSNQPQHF.